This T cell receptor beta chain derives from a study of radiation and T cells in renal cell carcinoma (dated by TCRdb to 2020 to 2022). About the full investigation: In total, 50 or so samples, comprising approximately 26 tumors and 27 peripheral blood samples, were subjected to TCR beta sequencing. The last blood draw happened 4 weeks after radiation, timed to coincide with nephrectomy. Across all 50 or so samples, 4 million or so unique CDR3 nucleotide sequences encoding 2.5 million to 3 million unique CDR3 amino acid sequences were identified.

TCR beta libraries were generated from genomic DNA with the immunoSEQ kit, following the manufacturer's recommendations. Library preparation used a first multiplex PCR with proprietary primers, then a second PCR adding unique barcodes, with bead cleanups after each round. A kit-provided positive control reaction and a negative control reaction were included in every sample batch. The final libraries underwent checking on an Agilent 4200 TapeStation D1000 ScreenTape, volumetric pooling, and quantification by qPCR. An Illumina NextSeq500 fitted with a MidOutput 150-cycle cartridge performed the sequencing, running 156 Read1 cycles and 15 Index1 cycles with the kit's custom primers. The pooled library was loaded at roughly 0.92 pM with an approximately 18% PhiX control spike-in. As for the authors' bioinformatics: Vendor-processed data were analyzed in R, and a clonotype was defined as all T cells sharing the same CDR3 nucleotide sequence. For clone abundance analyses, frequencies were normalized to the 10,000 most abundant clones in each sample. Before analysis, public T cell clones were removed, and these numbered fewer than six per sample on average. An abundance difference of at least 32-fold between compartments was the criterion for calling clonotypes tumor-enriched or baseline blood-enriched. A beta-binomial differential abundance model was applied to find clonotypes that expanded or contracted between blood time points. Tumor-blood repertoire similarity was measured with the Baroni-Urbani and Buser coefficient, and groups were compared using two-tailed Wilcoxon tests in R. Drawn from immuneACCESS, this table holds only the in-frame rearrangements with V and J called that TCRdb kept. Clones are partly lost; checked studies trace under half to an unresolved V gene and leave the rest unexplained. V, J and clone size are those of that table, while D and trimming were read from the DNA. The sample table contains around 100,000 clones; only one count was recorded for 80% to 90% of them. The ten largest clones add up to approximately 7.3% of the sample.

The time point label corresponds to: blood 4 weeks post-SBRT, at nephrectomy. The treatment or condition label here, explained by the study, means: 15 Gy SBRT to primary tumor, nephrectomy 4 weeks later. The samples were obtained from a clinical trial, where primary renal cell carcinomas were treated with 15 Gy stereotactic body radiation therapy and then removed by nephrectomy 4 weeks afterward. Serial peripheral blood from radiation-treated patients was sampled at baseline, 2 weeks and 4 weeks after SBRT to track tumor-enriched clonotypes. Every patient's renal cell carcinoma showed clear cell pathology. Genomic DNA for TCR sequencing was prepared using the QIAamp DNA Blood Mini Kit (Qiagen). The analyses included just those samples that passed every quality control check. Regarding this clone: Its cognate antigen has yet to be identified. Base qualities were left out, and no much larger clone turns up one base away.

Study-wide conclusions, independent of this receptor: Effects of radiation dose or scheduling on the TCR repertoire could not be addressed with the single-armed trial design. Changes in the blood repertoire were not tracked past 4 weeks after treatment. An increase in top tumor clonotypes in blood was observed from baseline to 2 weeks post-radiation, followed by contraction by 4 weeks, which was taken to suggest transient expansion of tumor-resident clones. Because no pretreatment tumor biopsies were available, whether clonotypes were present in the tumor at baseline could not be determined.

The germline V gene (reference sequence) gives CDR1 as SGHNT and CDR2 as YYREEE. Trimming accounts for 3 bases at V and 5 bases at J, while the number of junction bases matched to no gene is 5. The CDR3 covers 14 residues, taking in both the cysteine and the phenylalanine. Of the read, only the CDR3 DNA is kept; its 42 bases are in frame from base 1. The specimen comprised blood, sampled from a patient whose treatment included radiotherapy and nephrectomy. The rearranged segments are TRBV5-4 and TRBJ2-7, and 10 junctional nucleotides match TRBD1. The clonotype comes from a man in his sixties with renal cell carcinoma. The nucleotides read TGTGCCAGCAGCTCCCGGGACAGGGGCCACGAGCAGTACTTC. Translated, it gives CASSSRDRGHEQYF. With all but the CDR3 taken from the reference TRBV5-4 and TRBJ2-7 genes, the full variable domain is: ETGVTQSPTHLIKTRGQQVTLRCSSQSGHNTVSWYQQALGQGPQFIFQYYREEENGRGNFPPRFSGLQFPNYSSELNVNALELDDSALYLCASSSRDRGHEQYFGPGTRLTVT.